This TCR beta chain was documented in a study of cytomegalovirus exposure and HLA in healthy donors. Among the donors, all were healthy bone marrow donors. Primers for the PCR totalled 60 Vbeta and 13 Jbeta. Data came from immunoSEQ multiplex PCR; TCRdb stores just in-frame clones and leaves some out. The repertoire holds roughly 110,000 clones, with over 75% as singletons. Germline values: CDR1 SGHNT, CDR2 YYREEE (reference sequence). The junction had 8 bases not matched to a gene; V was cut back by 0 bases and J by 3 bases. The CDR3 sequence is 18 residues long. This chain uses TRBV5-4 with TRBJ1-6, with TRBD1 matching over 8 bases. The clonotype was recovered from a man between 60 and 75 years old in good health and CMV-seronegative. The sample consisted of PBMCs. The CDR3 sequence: CASSLVPGTGGYNSPLHF. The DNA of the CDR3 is TGTGCCAGCAGCTTGGTCCCCGGGACAGGCGGCTATAATTCACCCCTCCACTTT.